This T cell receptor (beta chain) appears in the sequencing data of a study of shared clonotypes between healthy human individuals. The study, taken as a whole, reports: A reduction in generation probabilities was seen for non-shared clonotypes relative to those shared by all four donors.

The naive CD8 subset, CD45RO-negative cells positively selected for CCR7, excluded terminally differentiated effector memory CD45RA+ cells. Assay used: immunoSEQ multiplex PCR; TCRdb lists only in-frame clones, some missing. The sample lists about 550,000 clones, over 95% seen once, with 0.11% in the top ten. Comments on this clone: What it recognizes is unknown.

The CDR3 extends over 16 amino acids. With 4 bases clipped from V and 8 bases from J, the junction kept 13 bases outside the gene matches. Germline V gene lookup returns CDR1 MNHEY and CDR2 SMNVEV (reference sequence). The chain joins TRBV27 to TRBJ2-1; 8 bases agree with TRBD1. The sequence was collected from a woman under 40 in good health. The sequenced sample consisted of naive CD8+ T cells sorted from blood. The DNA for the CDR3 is TGTGCCAGCAGTTATTATACAGGGGGAAGATATCATGAGCAGTTCTTC. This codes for CASSYYTGGRYHEQFF.